Following are 17 T cell receptor beta chains from one sample sequenced in a study of T cells in localized non-small cell lung cancer. Here immunoSEQ multiplex PCR was the method, and the copy in TCRdb shows in-frame clones only, minus some. Of 70,000 to 90,000 clones listed, approximately 80% were seen once; the top ten hold about a tenth. Sequencing was performed on peripheral blood, taken before any cancer treatment. All receptors derive from a female donor over 55 with stage I lung adenocarcinoma.

The CDR3 coding sequence is TGCGCCAGCAGCTGGGGAGATATAGCCAAAAACATTCAGTACTTC. Translating gives CASSWGDIAKNIQYF. The rearrangement joins TRBV5-1 to TRBJ2-4; perhaps TRBD2 as D (5 bases). Germline V CDR1 and CDR2: SGHRS, YFSETQ. This CDR3 has 15 amino acids. V shed 3 bases and J shed 0 bases, with 10 bases lying between them.

In nucleotides, the CDR3 is TGTGCCAGCAGCCGCACGGAGGGGTCGGGTGGCTACACCTTC. Protein: CASSRTEGSGGYTF. The V and J genes are TRBV4-2 and TRBJ1-2, with D perhaps TRBD1 (5 bases). The germline V and J ends were trimmed by 4 bases and 7 bases, with 16 bases remaining between them. The CDR3 contains 14 residues. From germline, CDR1 is LGHNA and CDR2 YNFKEQ.

The chain carries TRBV14 and TRBJ1-2; perhaps TRBD1 as D (5 bases). The CDR3 totals 13 residues. The germline V and J ends were trimmed by 1 base and 4 bases, with 7 bases remaining between them. Germline V gives CDR1 SGHDN, CDR2 FVKESK. The CDR3 DNA is TGTGCCAGCAGCCAAGTCCAGGGCTATGGCTACACCTTC. This gives the protein CASSQVQGYGYTF.

The chain has TRBV5-1 and TRBJ2-3; D uncertain. Germline-derived CDR1 and CDR2 are SGHRS and YFSETQ. The CDR3 is made up of 14 amino acids. V was shortened by 0 bases and J by 0 bases, with 5 bases between the two germline ends. CDR3 region: CASSLATSTDTQYF. DNA for the CDR3: TGCGCCAGCAGCTTGGCCACTAGCACAGATACGCAGTATTTT.

The chain carries TRBV7-2 and TRBJ2-7, with 10 bases identical to TRBD2. CDR3 length: 15 residues. The V segment lost 5 bases and the J segment 2 bases; nucleotides outside the gene matches: 6. Germline loops: CDR1 SGHTA, CDR2 FQGNSA. Here the CDR3 reads CASSPGLASTYEQYF. As DNA, the CDR3 is TGTGCCAGCAGCCCGGGACTAGCGAGTACCTACGAGCAGTACTTC.

By share, this clone counts as medium-sized. The chain recombines TRBV18 with TRBJ2-1; 8 nucleotides agree with TRBD2. The CDR3 consists of 17 residues. Unmatched junction bases numbered 17, after V lost 7 bases and J lost 6 bases. The germline V gene encodes CDR1 KGHSH and CDR2 LQKENI. The CDR3 is CASLTTTGTRSLNEQFF. CDR3 in DNA: TGTGCCAGCTTGACAACCACCGGGACTAGATCCCTCAATGAGCAGTTCTTC.

This chain joins TRBV7-9 and TRBJ1-6; D is ambiguous. Trimming took 5 bases from V and 5 from J, leaving 10 bases between them. Per germline, CDR1 SEHNR and CDR2 FQNEAQ (reference sequence). This CDR3 region has 14 residues. For the CDR3, the DNA is TGTGCCAGCAGCGTGACGTTAAATAATTCACCCCTCCACTTT. It translates to CASSVTLNNSPLHF.

This rearrangement joins TRBV7-2 to TRBJ2-3; D uncertain. The CDR3 has 13 residues. The germline V and J ends were trimmed by 4 bases and 2 bases, with 7 bases remaining between them. Germline V CDR1 and CDR2: SGHTA, FQGNSA. The CDR3 DNA sequence: TGTGCCAGCAGCTCAGATCACACAGATACGCAGTATTTT. Residues: CASSSDHTDTQYF.

J is TRBJ2-2 and V is TRBV13; perhaps D is TRBD1 or TRBD2 (5 bases each). The CDR3 is 16 amino acids. Germline CDR1 reads PRHDT; CDR2 reads FYEKMQ (reference sequence). The V end lost 2 bases, the J end lost 5 bases, and 15 bases lay between the germline ends. The CDR3 reads CASSLWDGGKTGELFF. The CDR3 DNA reads TGTGCCAGCAGCTTATGGGACGGTGGGAAAACCGGGGAGCTGTTTTTT.

This clone has more than one count but fewer than ten. This chain joins TRBV7-3 and TRBJ2-2; D could derive from TRBD1 or TRBD2 (6 bases each). CDR3 length: 15 amino acids. Per germline, CDR1 SGHTA and CDR2 FQGTGA. V lost 3 bases to trimming and J lost 6 bases, with 14 bases between them. The CDR3 is CASSFGGAGSGELFF. The CDR3 nucleotides read TGTGCCAGCAGCTTCGGGGGCGCAGGTTCCGGGGAGCTGTTTTTT.

The rearrangement joins TRBV6-6 to TRBJ1-5, with 9 bases that match TRBD1. The V gene's germline CDR1 is MNHNY and CDR2 SVGAGI (reference sequence). The ends lost 6 bases at V and 6 bases at J; junction bases unmatched: 3. This CDR3 has 13 amino acids. As DNA, the CDR3 is TGTGCCAGCAGGGGGACAGGGAGTCAGCCCCAGCATTTT. This encodes CASRGTGSQPQHF.

The chain recombines TRBV7-9 with TRBJ2-3; 7 bases agree with TRBD1. The CDR3 is 15 residues long. Germline trimming cut 5 bases from V and 3 bases from J; bases unmatched to any gene: 8. Germline V gives CDR1 SEHNR, CDR2 FQNEAQ (reference sequence). This CDR3 is CASSPRQGATDTQYF. The CDR3 DNA follows: TGTGCCAGCAGCCCAAGACAGGGAGCGACAGATACGCAGTATTTT.

The rearrangement links TRBV7-2 to TRBJ1-2; tentatively, D is TRBD1 (5 bases). Trimming pared 3 bases from V and 0 bases from J, leaving 8 bases between. CDR1 SGHTA and CDR2 FQGNSA come from the germline V gene. CDR3 length: 14 amino acids. The CDR3 DNA is TGTGCCAGCAGCTTCGACAGAGCTAACTATGGCTACACCTTC. Amino acids: CASSFDRANYGYTF.

The genes are TRBV6-1 and TRBJ2-5; D may match TRBD1 or TRBD2 (5 bases each). The CDR3 covers 14 residues. The germline V and J ends were trimmed by 7 bases and 2 bases, with 14 bases remaining between them. CDR1 and CDR2 (germline): MNHNS, SASEGT. CDR3 in amino acids: CASTGTGGQETQYF. The CDR3 nucleotides read TGTGCCAGCACCGGGACGGGCGGTCAAGAGACCCAGTACTTC.

This clone was observed a few times. This rearrangement joins TRBV6-5 to TRBJ2-7, with TRBD1 identical over 10 bases. The V gene's germline CDR1 is MNHEY and CDR2 SVGAGI. J was trimmed by 4 bases and V by 4 bases; bases with no gene match: 4. The CDR3 sequence is 14 residues long. CDR3 bases: TGTGCCAGCAGTTCGGGACAGGGGAGATACGAGCAGTACTTC. This encodes CASSSGQGRYEQYF.

The chain has TRBV4-3 and TRBJ2-4; a possible D gene is TRBD2 (7 bases). The CDR3 has 16 residues. Germline V CDR1 and CDR2: LGHNA, YSLEER. The germline V and J ends were trimmed by 1 base and 3 bases, with 13 bases remaining between them. The CDR3: CASSQVAGAVKNIQYF. CDR3 nucleotide sequence: TGCGCCAGCAGCCAAGTGGCGGGGGCGGTCAAAAACATTCAGTACTTC.

The V call is TRBV4-1, the J call TRBJ1-2; 8 bases fit TRBD1. CDR1 and CDR2 from the germline V gene are MGHRA and YSYEKL. With 7 bases clipped from V and 0 bases from J, the junction kept 7 bases outside the gene matches. The CDR3 runs to 15 residues. This CDR3 reads CASIPRTGTNYGYTF. As DNA, the CDR3 is TGCGCCAGCATTCCAAGGACAGGGACTAACTATGGCTACACCTTC.